This T cell receptor (beta chain) was identified in a study of neurological immune-mediated disorders. This clonotype appeared many times. Using its own MiXCR run on the 5' RACE reads, TCRdb lists one record per CDR3 protein. Among about 58,000 distinct CDR3 sequences listed, roughly 2.5% were seen once. The receptor was isolated from a man aged 50-59 years with multiple sclerosis. Sequenced sample: PBMCs.

CDR3 bases: TGCGCCAGCAGCTTGGCCGTGACAGGGGGCTCAGAGACCCAGTACTTC. Its protein product is CASSLAVTGGSETQYF. The rearrangement uses TRBV5-1 and TRBJ2-5; 10 bases are a match to TRBD1. The CDR3 extends over 16 amino acids. Germline V CDR1 and CDR2: SGHRS, YFSETQ. V lost 0 bases, J lost 4 bases, and 6 bases stayed unmatched.